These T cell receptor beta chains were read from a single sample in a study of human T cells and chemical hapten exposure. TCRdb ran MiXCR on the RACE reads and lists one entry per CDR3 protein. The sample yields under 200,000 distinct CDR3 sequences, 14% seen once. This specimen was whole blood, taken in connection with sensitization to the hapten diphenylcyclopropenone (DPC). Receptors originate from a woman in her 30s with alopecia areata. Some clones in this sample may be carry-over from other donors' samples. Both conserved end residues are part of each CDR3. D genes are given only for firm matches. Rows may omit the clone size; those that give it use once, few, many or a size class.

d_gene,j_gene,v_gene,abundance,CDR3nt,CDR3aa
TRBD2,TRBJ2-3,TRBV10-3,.,TGTGCCATCAGTGCAGCGGGGGCCTACACAGATACGCAGTATTTT,CAISAAGAYTDTQYF
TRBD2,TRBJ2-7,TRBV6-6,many,TGTGCCAGCAGTTACTCGGTAACTAGCGGGACTGTCTACGAGCAGTACTTC,CASSYSVTSGTVYEQYF
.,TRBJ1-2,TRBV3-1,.,TGTGCCAGCAGCGGAAAGGGGGGTGAGGCCTATGGCTACACCTTC,CASSGKGGEAYGYTF
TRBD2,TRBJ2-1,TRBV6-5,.,TGTGCCAGCAGCCCTAGCGGGCCCCTAAGCTCCTACAATGAGCAGTTCTTC,CASSPSGPLSSYNEQFF
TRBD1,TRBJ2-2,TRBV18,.,TGTGCCAGCTCACCACTTCCGGTCGGACAGGGGTTTACCGGGGAGCTGTTTTTT,CASSPLPVGQGFTGELFF
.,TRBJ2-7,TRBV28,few,TGTGCCAGCAGTTTAGCAGACTACGAGCAGTACTTC,CASSLADYEQYF
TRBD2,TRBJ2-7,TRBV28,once,TGTGCCAGCAGTTTTCCTGGACTAGCGGGAACCGAGCAGTACTTC,CASSFPGLAGTEQYF
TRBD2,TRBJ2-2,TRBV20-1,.,TGCAGTGCGCCGCGGGGCTCTAGCGGGGGCGCCGGGGAGCTGTTTTTT,CSAPRGSSGGAGELFF
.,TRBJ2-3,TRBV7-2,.,TGTGCCAGCAGCCGCGACAGGACTAGCACAGATACGCAGTATTTT,CASSRDRTSTDTQYF
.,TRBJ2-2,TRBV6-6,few,TGTGCCAGCAGCCACCAGGAGAACACCGGGGAGCTGTTTTTT,CASSHQENTGELFF
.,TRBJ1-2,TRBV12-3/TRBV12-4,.,TGTGCCAGCCCCGGCGAAGGCCAGCTACGCTACACCTTC,CASPGEGQLRYTF
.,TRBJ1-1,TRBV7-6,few,TGTGCCAGCAGCTTACAGGGAGGGAGGACTGAAGCTTTCTTT,CASSLQGGRTEAFF
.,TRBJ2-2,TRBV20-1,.,TGCAGTGCTAGAGCTAGCAGGGACACCGGGGAGCTGTTTTTT,CSARASRDTGELFF
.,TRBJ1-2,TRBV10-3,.,TGTGCCATACAGGGACCGAACTATGGCTACACCTTC,CAIQGPNYGYTF
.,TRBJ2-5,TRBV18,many,TGTGCCAGCAGCCCCCAAGAGACCCAGTACTTC,CASSPQETQYF
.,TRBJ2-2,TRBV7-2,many,TGTGCCAACCCCGGGACTCAGAACACCGGGGAGCTGTTTTTT,CANPGTQNTGELFF
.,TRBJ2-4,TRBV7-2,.,TGTGCCAGCAGCTTAAAGTGGCTCCAGACACCCAAAAACATTCAGTACTTC,CASSLKWLQTPKNIQYF
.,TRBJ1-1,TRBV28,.,TGTGCCAGCGGAACCAGCGTTGAAGCTTTCTTT,CASGTSVEAFF
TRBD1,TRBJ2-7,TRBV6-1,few,TGTGCCAGCAGTGAATGGGGACAGACCTACGAGCAGTACTTC,CASSEWGQTYEQYF
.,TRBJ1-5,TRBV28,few,TGTGCCAGCAGTTTATTGGGGGAGATTGGCAATCAGCCCCAGCATTTT,CASSLLGEIGNQPQHF
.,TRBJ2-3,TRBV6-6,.,TGTGCCAGCAGTTACTCGTCACAGTACACAGATACGCAGTATTTT,CASSYSSQYTDTQYF
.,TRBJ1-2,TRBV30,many,TGTGCCTGGAGTGCCCGGGCCTCGCGGGGCTACACCTTC,CAWSARASRGYTF
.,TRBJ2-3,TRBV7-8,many,TGTGCCAGCAGCTTACTAGGGGTAGCGGTGACAGATACGCAGTATTTT,CASSLLGVAVTDTQYF
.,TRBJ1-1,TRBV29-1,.,TGCAGCGTTGAGCGGGGGGACACTGAAGCTTTCTTT,CSVERGDTEAFF
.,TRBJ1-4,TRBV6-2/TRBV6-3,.,TGTGCCAGCACCGACCTGCAGCGGAGAAATGAAAAACTGTTTTTT,CASTDLQRRNEKLFF
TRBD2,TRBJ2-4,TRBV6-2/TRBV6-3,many,TGTGCCAGCAGTTCCAAACGCGGGAGGGCCGAGGCCAAAAACATTCAGTACTTC,CASSSKRGRAEAKNIQYF
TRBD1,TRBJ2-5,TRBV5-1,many,TGCGCCAGCAGCTCGGGACAGACCCAAGAGACCCAGTACTTC,CASSSGQTQETQYF
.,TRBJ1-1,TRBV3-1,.,TGTGCCAGCAGCCCGTCCTTGGACCCTCGTCGTGGGCACACTGAAGCTTTCTTT,CASSPSLDPRRGHTEAFF